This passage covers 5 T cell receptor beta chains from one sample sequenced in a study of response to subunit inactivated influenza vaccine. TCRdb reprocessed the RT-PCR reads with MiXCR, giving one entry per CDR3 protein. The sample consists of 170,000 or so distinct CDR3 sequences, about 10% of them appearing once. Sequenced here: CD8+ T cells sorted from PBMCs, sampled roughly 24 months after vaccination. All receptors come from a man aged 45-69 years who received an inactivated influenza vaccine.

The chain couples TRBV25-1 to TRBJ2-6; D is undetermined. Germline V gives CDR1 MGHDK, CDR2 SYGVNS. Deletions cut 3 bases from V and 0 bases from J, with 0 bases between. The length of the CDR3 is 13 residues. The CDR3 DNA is TGTGCCAGCAGTGACTCTGGGGCCAACGTCCTGACTTTC. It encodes CASSDSGANVLTF.

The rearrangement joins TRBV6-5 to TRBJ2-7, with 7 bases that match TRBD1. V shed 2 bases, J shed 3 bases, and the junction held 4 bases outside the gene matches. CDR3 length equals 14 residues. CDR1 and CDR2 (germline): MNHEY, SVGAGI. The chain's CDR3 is CASSYRDSHYEQYF. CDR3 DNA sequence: TGTGCCAGCAGTTACCGGGACAGTCACTACGAGCAGTACTTC.

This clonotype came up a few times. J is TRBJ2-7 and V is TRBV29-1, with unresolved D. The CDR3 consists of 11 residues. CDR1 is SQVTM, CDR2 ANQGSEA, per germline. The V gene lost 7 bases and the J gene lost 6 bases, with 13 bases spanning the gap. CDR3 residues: CSARTGFEQYF. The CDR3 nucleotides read TGCAGCGCGCGGACGGGTTTCGAGCAGTACTTC.

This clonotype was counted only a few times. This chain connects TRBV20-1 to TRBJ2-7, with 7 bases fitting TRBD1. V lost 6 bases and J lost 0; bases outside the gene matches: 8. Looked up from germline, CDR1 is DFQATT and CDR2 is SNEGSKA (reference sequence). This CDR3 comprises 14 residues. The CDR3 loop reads CSATGQLNSYEQYF. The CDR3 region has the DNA TGCAGTGCAACGGGACAGCTAAACTCCTACGAGCAGTACTTC.

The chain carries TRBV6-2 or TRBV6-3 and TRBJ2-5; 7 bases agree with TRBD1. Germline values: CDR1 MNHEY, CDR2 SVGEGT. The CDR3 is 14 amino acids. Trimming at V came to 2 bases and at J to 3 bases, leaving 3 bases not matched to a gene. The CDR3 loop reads CASSYVTGKETQYF. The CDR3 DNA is TGTGCCAGCAGTTACGTGACAGGGAAAGAGACCCAGTACTTC.